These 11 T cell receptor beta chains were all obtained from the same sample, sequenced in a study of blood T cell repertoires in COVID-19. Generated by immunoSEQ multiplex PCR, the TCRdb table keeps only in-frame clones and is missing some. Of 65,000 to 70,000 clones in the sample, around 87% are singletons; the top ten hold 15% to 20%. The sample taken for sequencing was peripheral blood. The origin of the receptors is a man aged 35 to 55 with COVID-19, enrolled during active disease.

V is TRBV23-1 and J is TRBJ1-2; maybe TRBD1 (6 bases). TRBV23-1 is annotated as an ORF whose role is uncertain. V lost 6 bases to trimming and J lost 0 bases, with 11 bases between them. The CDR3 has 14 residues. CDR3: CASRGGTSNYGYTF. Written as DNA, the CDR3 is TGCGCCAGCAGGGGGGGGACATCTAACTATGGCTACACCTTC.

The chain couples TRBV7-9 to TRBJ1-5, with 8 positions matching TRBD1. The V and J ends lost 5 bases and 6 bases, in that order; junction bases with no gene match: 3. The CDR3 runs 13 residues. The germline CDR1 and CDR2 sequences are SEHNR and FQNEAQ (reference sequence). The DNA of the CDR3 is TGTGCCAGCAGCCAGGGGGCGGTTCAGCCCCAGCATTTT. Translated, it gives CASSQGAVQPQHF.

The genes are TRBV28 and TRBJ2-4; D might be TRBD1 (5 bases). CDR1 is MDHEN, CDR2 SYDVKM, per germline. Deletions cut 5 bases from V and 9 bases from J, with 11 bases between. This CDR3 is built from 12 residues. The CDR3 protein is CASSLDTAIQYF. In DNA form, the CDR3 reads TGTGCCAGCAGTCTGGACACCGCCATTCAGTACTTC.

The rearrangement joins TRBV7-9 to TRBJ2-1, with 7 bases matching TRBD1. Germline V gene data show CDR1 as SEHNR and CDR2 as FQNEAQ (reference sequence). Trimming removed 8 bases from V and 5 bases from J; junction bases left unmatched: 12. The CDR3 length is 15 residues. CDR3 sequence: CASLLWDSAHNEQFF. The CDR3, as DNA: TGTGCCAGCCTCCTCTGGGACAGCGCCCACAATGAGCAGTTCTTC.

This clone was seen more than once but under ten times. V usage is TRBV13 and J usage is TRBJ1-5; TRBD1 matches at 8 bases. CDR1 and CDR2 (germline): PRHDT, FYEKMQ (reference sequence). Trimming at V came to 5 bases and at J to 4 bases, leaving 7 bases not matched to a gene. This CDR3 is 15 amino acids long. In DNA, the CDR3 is TGTGCCAGCAGCCTCGGACAGGGCGGAAATCAGCCCCAGCATTTT. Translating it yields CASSLGQGGNQPQHF.

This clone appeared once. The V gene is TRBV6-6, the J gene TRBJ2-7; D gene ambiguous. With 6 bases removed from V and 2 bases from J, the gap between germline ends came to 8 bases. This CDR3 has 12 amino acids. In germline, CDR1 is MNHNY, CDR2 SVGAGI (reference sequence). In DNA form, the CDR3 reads TGTGCCAGCAGCAAGACACCCTACGAGCAGTACTTC. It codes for CASSKTPYEQYF.

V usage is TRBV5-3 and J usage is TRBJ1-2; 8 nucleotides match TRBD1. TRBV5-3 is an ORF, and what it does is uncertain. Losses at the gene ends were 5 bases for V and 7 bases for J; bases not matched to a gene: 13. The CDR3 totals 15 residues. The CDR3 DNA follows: TGTGCCAGAAGATATCAGGGGGCAGATGCGGGTGGCTACACCTTC. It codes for CARRYQGADAGGYTF.

CDR3 residues: CASSPPGGGGQETQYF. The CDR3 nucleotides read TGTGCCAGCTCACCACCTGGAGGGGGGGGTCAAGAGACCCAGTACTTC. V usage is TRBV18 and J usage is TRBJ2-5; tentatively, D is TRBD2 (7 bases). Trimming left V 0 bases short and J 2 bases short, with 13 bases between. Germline V gene data show CDR1 as KGHSH and CDR2 as LQKENI. The CDR3 spans 16 residues.

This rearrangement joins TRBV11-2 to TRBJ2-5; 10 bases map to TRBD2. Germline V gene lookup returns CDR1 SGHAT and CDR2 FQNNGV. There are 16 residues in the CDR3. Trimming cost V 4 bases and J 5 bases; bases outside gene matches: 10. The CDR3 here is CASSSGILAGEETQYF. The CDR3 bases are TGTGCCAGCAGCTCAGGAATCCTAGCGGGGGAGGAGACCCAGTACTTC.

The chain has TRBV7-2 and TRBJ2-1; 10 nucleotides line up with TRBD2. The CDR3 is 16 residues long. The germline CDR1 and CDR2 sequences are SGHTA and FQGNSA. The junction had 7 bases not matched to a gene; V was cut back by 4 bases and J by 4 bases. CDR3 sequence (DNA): TGTGCCAGCAGCTCCCCGGGTAGCGGGGGGTACAATGAGCAGTTCTTC. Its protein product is CASSSPGSGGYNEQFF.

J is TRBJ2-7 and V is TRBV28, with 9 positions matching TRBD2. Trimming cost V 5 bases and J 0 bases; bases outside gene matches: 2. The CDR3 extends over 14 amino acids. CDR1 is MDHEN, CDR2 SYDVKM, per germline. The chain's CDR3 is CASSTRGGSYEQYF. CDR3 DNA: TGTGCCAGCAGTACGCGGGGGGGCTCCTACGAGCAGTACTTC.